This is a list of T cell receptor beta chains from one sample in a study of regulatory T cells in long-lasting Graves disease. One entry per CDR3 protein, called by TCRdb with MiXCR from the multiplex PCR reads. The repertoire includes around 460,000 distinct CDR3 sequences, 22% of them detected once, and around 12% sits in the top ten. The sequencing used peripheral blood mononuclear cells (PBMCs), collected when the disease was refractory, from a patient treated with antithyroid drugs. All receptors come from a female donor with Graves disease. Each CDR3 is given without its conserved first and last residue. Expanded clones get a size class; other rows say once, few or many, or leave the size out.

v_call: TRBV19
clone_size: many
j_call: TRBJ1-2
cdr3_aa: ASSIPGTLGYGYT

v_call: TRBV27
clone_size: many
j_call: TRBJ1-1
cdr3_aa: ASSQPGNTEAF

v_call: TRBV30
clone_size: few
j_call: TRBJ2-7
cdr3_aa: AWDLTYEQY

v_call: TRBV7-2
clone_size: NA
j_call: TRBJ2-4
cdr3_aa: ASSLGFRTANIQY

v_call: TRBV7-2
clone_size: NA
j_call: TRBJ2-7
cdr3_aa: ASSLQQGSSCEQY

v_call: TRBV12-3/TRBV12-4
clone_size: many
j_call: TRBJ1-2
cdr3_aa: ASSPSDRGLGGYT

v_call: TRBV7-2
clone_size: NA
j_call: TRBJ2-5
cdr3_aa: ASSLVGAGGARSETRY

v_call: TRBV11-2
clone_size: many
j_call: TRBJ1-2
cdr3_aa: ASSSSPEAGGYT

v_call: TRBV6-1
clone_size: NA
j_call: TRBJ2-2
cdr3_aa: ASRRPGGANTGELF

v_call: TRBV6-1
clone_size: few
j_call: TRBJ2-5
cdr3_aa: ASSPVGAKETQY

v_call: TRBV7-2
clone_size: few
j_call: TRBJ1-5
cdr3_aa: ASSPPGQPMQVPQH

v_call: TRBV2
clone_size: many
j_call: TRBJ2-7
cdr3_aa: ASSEDFGYEQY

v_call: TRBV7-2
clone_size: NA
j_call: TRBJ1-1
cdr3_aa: ASSPGQGGAEAF

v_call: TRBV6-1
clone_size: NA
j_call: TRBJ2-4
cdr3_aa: ASSLSGQGKNIQY

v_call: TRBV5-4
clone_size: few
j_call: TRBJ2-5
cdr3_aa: ASTLGGGKETQY

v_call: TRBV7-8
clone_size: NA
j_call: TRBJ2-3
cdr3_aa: ASSLVASLAGDTDTQY

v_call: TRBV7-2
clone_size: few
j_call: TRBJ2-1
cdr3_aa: ASSLRQGAQEQF

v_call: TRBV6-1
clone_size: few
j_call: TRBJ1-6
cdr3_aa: ASRRQGPLYNSPLH

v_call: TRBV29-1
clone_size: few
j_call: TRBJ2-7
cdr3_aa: SVVDTDSSYEQY

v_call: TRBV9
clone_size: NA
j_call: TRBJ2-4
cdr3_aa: VSSVGRERDIQY

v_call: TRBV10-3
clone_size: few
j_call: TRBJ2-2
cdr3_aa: AISETRQMNTGELF

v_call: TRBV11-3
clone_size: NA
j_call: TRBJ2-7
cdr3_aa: ASSQGGGNYEQY

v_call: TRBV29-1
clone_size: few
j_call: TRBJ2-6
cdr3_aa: SVEEGASSGANVLT

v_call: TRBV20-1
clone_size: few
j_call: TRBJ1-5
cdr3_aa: SARAGHGIQPQH

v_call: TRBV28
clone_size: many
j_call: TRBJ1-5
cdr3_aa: AGGRGAGDQPQH

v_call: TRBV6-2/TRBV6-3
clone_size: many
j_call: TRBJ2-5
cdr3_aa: ASSLAGLKTQY

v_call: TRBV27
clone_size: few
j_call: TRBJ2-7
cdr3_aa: ASSSPANSAYEQY

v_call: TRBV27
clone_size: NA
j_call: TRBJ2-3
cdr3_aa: ASSSLAYGMHTQY

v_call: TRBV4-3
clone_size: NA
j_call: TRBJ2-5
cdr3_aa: ASSQGGLAPQETQY

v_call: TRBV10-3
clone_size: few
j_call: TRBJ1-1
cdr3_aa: AITGGGNTEAF

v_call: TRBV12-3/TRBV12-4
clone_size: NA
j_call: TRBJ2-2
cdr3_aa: ASSLDIKELF

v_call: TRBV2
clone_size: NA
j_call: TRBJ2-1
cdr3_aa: ASFGDSSYNEQF

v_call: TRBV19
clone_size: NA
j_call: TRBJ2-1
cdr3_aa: ASSMDPSSYNEQF

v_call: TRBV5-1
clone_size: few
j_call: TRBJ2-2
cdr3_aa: ASSPRSGGAVGELF

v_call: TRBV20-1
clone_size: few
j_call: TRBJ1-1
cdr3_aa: SASQGNMNTEAF

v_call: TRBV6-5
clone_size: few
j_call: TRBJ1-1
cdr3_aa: ASSDSTGGINTEAF

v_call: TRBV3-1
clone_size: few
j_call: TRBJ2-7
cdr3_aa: ASGRAGSYEQY

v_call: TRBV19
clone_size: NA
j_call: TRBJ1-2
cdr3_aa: ASISTDLNYGYT

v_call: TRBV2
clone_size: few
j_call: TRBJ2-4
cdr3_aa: ASSTRQGAGYIQY

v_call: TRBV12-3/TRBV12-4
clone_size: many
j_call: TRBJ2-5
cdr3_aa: ASSLMVASGIRGTQY

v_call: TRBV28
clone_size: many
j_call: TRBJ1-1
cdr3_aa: ASSLPDYTEAF

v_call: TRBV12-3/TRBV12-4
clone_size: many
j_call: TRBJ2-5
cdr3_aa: ASSPSRGKETQY

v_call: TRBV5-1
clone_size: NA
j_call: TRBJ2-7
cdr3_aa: ASSLFTGSTIYEQY

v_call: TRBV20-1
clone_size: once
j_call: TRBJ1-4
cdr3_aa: SGSGVDGEKPF

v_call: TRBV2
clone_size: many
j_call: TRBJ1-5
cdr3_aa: ASRPQGSQPQH

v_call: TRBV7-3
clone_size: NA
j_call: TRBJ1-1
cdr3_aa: ASSLIGVGDTEAF

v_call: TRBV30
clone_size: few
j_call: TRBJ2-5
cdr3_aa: AWSVETGETQY

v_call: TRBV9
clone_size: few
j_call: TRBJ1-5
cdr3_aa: ASSPGQGAAQPQH

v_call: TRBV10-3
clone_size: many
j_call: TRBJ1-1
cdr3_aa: AISESSGRANTEAF

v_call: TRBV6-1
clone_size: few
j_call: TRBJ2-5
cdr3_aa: ASRSKGLQETQY

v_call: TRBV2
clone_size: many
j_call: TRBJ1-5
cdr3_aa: ASGGQGGQPQH

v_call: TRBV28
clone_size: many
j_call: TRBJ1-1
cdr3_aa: ASSINLSVNTEAF

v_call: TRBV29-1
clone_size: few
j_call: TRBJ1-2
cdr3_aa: SALDSAYGYT

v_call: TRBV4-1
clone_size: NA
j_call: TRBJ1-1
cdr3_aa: ASSPGGWNTEAF